These 5 T cell receptor beta chains were sequenced from one sample in a study of CD8 T cell repertoires and HIV-1 epitope variants. Their antigens remain unidentified. The protocol was immunoSEQ multiplex PCR, while the TCRdb copy is restricted to in-frame clones and leaves out a portion. The sample carries 5,900 or so clones, about two thirds recorded once. Sequences were obtained from cultured CD8+ T cells derived from PBMCs. Receptors originate from a male donor with HIV.

This chain uses TRBV27 with TRBJ2-7; D not resolved. V was cut by 3 bases and J by 12 bases, with 9 bases left in between. Germline CDR1 reads MNHEY; CDR2 reads SMNVEV (reference sequence). This CDR3 has 10 residues. The CDR3 loop reads CASSFGLGYF. The CDR3 DNA follows: TGTGCCAGCAGTTTTGGGTTGGGGTACTTC.

This clone was seen a single time. The DNA of the CDR3 is TGTGCCAGCACCCTGACACACACAGATACGCAGTATTTT. Its translation: CASTLTHTDTQYF. V is TRBV7-6 and J is TRBJ2-3; D is unclear. V was cut by 7 bases and J by 2 bases, with 10 bases left in between. CDR1 is SGHVS and CDR2 is FNYEAQ in the germline V gene. CDR3 length: 13 amino acids.

This clone turned up a few times. The chain combines TRBV7-6 with TRBJ2-1; the match to TRBD1 covers 10 bases. The germline V gene has CDR1 SGHVS and CDR2 FNYEAQ. CDR3 length equals 16 residues. V lost 5 bases to trimming and J lost 4 bases; unmatched junction nucleotides: 8. The CDR3 nucleotides read TGTGCCAGCAGCGACCTCCGGGACAGGGGATACAATGAGCAGTTCTTC. Translated: CASSDLRDRGYNEQFF.

The chain combines TRBV28 with TRBJ1-5; D gene unclear. CDR3 length equals 14 residues. The germline CDR1 and CDR2 sequences are MDHEN and SYDVKM. V shed 6 bases and J shed 0 bases, with 9 bases lying between them. The CDR3, as DNA: TGTGCCAGCAGAATTGAGTATAGCAATCAGCCCCAGCATTTT. Protein: CASRIEYSNQPQHF.

This chain connects TRBV15 to TRBJ2-5; 7 bases are a match to TRBD2. The germline V gene encodes CDR1 LNHNV and CDR2 YYDKDF (reference sequence). Trimming at V came to 1 base and at J to 4 bases, leaving 3 bases not matched to a gene. This CDR3 comprises 14 residues. CDR3 nucleotide sequence: TGTGCCACCAGCAGAGGACTAGCCGGAGAGACCCAGTACTTC. The encoded protein is CATSRGLAGETQYF.